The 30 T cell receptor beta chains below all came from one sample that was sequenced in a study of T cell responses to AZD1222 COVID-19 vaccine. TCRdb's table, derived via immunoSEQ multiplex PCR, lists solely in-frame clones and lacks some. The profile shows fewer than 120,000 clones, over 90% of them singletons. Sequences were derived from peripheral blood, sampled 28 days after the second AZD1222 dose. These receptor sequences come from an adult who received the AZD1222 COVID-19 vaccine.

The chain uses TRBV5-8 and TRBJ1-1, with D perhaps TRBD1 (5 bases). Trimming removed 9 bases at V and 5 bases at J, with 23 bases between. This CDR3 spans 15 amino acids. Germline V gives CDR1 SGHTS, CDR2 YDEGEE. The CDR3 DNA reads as TGTGCCACCATCCCAATAGGGGCTTGGGGGACTGAAGCTTTCTTT. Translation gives CATIPIGAWGTEAFF.

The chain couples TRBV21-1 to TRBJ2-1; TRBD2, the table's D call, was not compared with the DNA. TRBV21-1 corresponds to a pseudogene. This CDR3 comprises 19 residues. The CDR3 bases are TGTGCCAGCAGCGCTTTGCGGACTAGCGGGGGTTCGGGCGGCGATGAGCAGTTCTTC. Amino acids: CASSALRTSGGSGGDEQFF.

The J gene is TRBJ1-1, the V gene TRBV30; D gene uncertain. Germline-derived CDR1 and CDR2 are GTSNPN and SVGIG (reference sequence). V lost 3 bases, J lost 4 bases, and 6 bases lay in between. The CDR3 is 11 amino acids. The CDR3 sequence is CAWRGFTEAFF. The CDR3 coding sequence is TGTGCCTGGAGGGGATTCACTGAAGCTTTCTTT.

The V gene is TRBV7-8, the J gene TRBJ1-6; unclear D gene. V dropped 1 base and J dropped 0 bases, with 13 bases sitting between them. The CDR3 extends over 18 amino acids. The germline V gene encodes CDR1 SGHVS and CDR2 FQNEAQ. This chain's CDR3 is CASSLVSRVSSYNSPLHF. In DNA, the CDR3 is TGTGCCAGCAGCTTAGTCAGTAGGGTGAGCTCCTATAATTCACCCCTCCACTTT.

Written as DNA, the CDR3 is TGTGCCAGCAGTTTACAGGGGTACAATGAGCAGTTCTTC. Protein: CASSLQGYNEQFF. V usage is TRBV27 and J usage is TRBJ2-1; tentatively, D is TRBD1 (6 bases). V was cut by 2 bases and J by 4 bases, with 6 bases left in between. The CDR3 is 13 residues long. The germline V gene encodes CDR1 MNHEY and CDR2 SMNVEV (reference sequence).

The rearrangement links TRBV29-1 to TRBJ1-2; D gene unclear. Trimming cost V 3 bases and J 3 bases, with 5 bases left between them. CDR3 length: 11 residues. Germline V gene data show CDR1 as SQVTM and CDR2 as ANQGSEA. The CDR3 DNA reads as TGCAGCGTTGACAACTACTATGGCTACACCTTC. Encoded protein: CSVDNYYGYTF.

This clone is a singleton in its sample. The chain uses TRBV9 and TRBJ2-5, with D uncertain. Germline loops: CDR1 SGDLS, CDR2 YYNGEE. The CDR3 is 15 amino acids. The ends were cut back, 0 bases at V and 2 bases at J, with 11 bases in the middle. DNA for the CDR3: TGTGCCAGCAGCGTAGCTAAGGGCACTCAAGAGACCCAGTACTTC. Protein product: CASSVAKGTQETQYF. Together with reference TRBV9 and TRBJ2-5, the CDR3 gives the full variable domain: DSGVTQTPKHLITATGQRVTLRCSPRSGDLSVYWYQQSLDQGLQFLIQYYNGEERAKGNILERFSAQQFPDLHSELNLSSLELGDSALYFCASSVAKGTQETQYFGPGTRLLVL.

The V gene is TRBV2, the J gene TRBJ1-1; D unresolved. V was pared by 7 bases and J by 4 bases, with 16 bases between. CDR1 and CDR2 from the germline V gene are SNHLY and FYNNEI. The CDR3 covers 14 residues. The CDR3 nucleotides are TGTGCCAGCAATGGGGTTCGGGGTAGCACTGAAGCTTTCTTT. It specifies CASNGVRGSTEAFF.

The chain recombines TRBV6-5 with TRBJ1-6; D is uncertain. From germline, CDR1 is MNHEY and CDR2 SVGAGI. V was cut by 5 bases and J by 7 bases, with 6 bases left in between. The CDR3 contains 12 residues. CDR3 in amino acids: CASSPPNSPLHF. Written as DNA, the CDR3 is TGTGCCAGCAGTCCACCAAATTCACCCCTCCACTTT.

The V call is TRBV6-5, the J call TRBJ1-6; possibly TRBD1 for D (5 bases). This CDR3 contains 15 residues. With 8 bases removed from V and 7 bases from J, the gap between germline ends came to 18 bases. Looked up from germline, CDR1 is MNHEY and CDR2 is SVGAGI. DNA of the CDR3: TGTGCCAGCGTAAGGGGTAAGGGGTGGAATTCACCCCTCCACTTT. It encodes CASVRGKGWNSPLHF.

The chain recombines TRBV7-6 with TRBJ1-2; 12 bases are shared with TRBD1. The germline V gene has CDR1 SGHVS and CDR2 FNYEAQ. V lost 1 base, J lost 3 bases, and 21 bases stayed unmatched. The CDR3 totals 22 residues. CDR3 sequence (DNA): TGTGCCAGCAGCTTAGTCATCGTCGGGACAGGGGGCGGAAAGGGTGCGGACTATGGCTACACCTTC. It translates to CASSLVIVGTGGGKGADYGYTF.

CDR3 nucleotides: TGTGCCACCAGTGATTCTACAGGGGGCCTAGGTTATACGCAGTATTTT. Translating it yields CATSDSTGGLGYTQYF. The V and J genes are TRBV24-1 and TRBJ2-3; TRBD1 aligns across 9 bases. V dropped 2 bases and J dropped 7; count of bases not matched to a gene: 9. The CDR3 contains 16 residues. Per the germline V gene, CDR1 is KGHDR and CDR2 is SFDVKD.

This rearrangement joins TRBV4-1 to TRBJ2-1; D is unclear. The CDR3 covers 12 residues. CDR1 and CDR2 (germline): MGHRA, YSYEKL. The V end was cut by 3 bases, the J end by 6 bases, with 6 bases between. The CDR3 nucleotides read TGCGCCAGCAGCCAGATTAGCAATGAGCAGTTCTTC. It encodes CASSQISNEQFF.

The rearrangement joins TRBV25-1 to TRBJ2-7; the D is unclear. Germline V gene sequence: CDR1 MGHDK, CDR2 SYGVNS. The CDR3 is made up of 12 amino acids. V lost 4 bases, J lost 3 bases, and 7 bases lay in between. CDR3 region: CASSARLYEQYF. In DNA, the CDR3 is TGTGCCAGCAGTGCCCGACTCTACGAGCAGTACTTC.

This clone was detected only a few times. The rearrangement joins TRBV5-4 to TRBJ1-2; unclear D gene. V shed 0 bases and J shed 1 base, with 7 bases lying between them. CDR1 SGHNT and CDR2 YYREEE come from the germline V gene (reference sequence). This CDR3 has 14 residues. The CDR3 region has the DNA TGTGCCAGCAGCTTGGACAGTCTTAACTATGGCTACACCTTC. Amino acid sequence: CASSLDSLNYGYTF. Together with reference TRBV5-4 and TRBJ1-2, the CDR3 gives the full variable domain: ETGVTQSPTHLIKTRGQQVTLRCSSQSGHNTVSWYQQALGQGPQFIFQYYREEENGRGNFPPRFSGLQFPNYSSELNVNALELDDSALYLCASSLDSLNYGYTFGSGTRLTVV.

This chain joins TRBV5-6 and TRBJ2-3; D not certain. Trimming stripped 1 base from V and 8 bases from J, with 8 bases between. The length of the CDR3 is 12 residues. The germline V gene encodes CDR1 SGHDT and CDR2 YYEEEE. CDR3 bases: TGTGCCAGCAGCTTGCGTTGGACTACGCAGTATTTT. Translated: CASSLRWTTQYF.

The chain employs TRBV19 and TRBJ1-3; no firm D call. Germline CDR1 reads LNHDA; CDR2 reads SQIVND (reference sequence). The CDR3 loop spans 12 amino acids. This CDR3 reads CASHRSGNTIYF. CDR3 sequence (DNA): TGTGCGTCCCATCGGTCTGGAAACACCATATATTTT.

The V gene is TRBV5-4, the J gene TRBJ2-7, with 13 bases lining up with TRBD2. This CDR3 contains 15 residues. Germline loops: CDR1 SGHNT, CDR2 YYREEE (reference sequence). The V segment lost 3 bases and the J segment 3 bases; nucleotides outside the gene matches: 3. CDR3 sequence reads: CASSSGTSGIYEQYF. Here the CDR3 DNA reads TGTGCCAGCAGCTCCGGGACTAGCGGGATCTACGAGCAGTACTTC.

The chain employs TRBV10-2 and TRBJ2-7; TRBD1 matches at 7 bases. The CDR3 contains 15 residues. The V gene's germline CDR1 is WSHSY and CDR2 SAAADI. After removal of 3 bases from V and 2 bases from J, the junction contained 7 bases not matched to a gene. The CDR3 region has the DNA TGCGCCAGCAGTGAAACAGGGGCGGTACCCTACGAGCAGTACTTC. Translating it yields CASSETGAVPYEQYF.

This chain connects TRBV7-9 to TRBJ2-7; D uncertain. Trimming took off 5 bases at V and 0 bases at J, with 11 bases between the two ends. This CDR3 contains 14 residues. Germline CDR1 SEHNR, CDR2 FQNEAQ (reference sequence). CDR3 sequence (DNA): TGTGCCAGCAGCGTTGCCGGGTACTCCTACGAGCAGTACTTC. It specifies CASSVAGYSYEQYF.

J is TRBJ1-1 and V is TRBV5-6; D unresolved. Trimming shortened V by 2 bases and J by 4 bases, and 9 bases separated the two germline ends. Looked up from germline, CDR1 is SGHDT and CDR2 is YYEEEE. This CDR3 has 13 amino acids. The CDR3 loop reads CASSFTQFTEAFF. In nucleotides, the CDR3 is TGTGCCAGCAGCTTTACTCAATTCACTGAAGCTTTCTTT.

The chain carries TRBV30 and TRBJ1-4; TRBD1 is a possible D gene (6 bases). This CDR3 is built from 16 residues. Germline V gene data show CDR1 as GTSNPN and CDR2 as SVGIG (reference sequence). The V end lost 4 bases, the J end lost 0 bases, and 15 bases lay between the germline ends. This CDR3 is CAWTDSRVATNEKLFF. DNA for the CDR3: TGTGCCTGGACGGACAGCCGAGTGGCAACTAATGAAAAACTGTTTTTT.

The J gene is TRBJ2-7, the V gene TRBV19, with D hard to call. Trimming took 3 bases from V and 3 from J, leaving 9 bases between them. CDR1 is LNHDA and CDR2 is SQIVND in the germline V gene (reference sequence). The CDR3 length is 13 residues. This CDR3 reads CASSILLNYEQYF. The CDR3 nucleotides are TGTGCCAGTAGTATTTTGCTTAACTACGAGCAGTACTTC.

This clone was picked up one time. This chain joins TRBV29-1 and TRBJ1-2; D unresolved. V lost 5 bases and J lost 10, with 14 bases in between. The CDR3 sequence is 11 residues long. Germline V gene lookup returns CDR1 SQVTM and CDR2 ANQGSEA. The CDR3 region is CSVRWAAFYTF. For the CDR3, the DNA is TGCAGCGTTCGATGGGCAGCTTTCTACACCTTC.

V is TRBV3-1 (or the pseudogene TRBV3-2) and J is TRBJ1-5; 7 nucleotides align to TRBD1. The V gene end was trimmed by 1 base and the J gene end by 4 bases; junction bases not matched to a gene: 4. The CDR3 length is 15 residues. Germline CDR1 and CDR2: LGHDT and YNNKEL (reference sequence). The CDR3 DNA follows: TGTGCCAGCAGCCAAGGGCTGACAGGGAATCAGCCCCAGCATTTT. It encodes CASSQGLTGNQPQHF.

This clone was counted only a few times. The CDR3 coding sequence is TGCGCCAGCAGCCAAGGGACAGGGTTCAGCAATCAGCCCCAGCATTTT. Its translation is CASSQGTGFSNQPQHF. This chain connects TRBV4-1 to TRBJ1-5; 8 nucleotides line up with TRBD1. Germline loops: CDR1 MGHRA, CDR2 YSYEKL. V lost 1 base, J lost 1 base, and 3 bases stayed unmatched. The CDR3 is 16 residues long.

The CDR3 nucleotides are TGTGCCAGCAGCTTAGATCGGACAGATCAGCCCCAGCATTTT. It translates to CASSLDRTDQPQHF. V gene TRBV11-2 combines with J gene TRBJ1-5; a possible D gene is TRBD1 (6 bases). Germline CDR1 is SGHAT and CDR2 is FQNNGV. V shed 0 bases and J shed 5 bases, with 8 bases lying between them. CDR3 length equals 14 residues.

The CDR3 here is CASSPQGEAEAFF. The CDR3 DNA sequence: TGTGCCAGCTCACCGCAGGGGGAAGCTGAAGCTTTCTTT. This chain links TRBV18 with TRBJ1-1; 7 bases agree with TRBD1. The CDR3 totals 13 residues. CDR1 and CDR2 from the germline V gene are KGHSH and LQKENI. The V segment lost 3 bases and the J segment 6 bases; nucleotides outside the gene matches: 4. The variable domain in full, with the rest retrieved from reference TRBV18 and TRBJ1-1, is NAGVMQNPRHLVRRRGQEARLRCSPMKGHSHVYWYRQLPEEGLKFMVYLQKENIIDESGMPKERFSAEFPKEGPSILRIQQVVRGDSAAYFCASSPQGEAEAFFGQGTRLTVV.

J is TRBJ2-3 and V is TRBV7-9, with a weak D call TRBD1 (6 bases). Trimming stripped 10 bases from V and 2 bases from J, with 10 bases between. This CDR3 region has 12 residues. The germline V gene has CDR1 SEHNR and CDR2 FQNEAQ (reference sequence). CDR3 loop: CATTGNTDTQYF. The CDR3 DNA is TGTGCCACAACAGGGAACACAGATACGCAGTATTTT. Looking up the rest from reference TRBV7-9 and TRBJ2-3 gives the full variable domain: DTGVSQNPRHKITKRGQNVTFRCDPISEHNRLYWYRQTLGQGPEFLTYFQNEAQLEKSRLLSDRFSAERPKGSFSTLEIQRTEQGDSAMYLCATTGNTDTQYFGPGTRLTVL.

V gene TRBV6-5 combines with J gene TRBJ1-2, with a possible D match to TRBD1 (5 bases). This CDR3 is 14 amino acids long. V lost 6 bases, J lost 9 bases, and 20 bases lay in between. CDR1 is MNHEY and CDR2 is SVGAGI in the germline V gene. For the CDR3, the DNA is TGTGCCAGCAGCCCGGGGACGGCAATATTAAGCTACACCTTC. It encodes CASSPGTAILSYTF.